These T cell receptor beta chains were read from a single sample in a study of blood T cell repertoires in COVID-19. Produced via immunoSEQ multiplex PCR; TCRdb's table is partial and in-frame only. The table lists around 60,000 clones, around 82% of them singletons. What was sequenced was peripheral blood. The receptors here all came from a man aged 60 to 75 with COVID-19, enrolled during active disease. Each CDR3 is given with its conserved first and last residue. Fields, in order: V gene, D gene, J gene, clone size, CDR3 DNA, CDR3 protein. A D gene is named only where the DNA matches it firmly. For some rows the clone size is stated as once, few or many, or as a class when expanded; others skip it.

TRBV9	TRBD2	TRBJ2-5	once	TGTGCCAGCAGCCGGACTAGCGGTGACGGGGAGACCCAGTACTTC	CASSRTSGDGETQYF
TRBV9	TRBD2	TRBJ2-3	NA	TGTGCCAGCAGTAAAGCGGGGGTCGAGGTGGATACGCAGTATTTT	CASSKAGVEVDTQYF
TRBV10-1	NA	TRBJ2-1	NA	TGCGCCAGCAGTGAGTCACAGACCGACGAGCAGTTCTTC	CASSESQTDEQFF
TRBV7-3	TRBD2	TRBJ2-1	NA	TGTGCCAGCAGCTTAAAGATAGCGGGAGGGTACAATGAGCAGTTCTTC	CASSLKIAGGYNEQFF
TRBV3-1/TRBV3-2	TRBD2	TRBJ2-1	NA	TGTGCCAGCAGCCAACGGGAGGGCAGTGAGCAGTTCTTC	CASSQREGSEQFF
TRBV24-1	TRBD2	TRBJ2-1	NA	TGTGCCACCAGTGATTTAGGGACTAGCGGCAGGGTGGGCAACAATGAGCAGTTCTTC	CATSDLGTSGRVGNNEQFF
TRBV18	NA	TRBJ1-6	NA	TGTGCCAGCTCACCACTTCGGACTGAGGACGGGAATTCACCCCTCCACTTT	CASSPLRTEDGNSPLHF
TRBV5-4	NA	TRBJ2-1	NA	TGTGCCAGCAGCCTAGGACAGAATGAGCAGTTCTTC	CASSLGQNEQFF
TRBV19	TRBD1	TRBJ2-7	NA	TGTGCCAGTAGTATCACAGGGGCCCGCTCCTACGAGCAGTACTTC	CASSITGARSYEQYF
TRBV6-1	NA	TRBJ1-2	NA	TGTGCCAGCAGTGAAACCGGGTTAAGTGGCTACACCTTC	CASSETGLSGYTF
TRBV6-1	TRBD1	TRBJ2-1	NA	TGTGCCAGCAGTGACCCGACAGGGTTTAAGTCCTACAATGAGCAGTTCTTC	CASSDPTGFKSYNEQFF
TRBV2	NA	TRBJ2-2	NA	TGTGCCAGCAGTCTTCAAGGAGGCGGGAACACCGGGGAGCTGTTTTTT	CASSLQGGGNTGELFF
TRBV5-1	NA	TRBJ1-1	NA	TGCGCCAGCAGCACAGACAGTATGAACACTGAAGCTTTCTTT	CASSTDSMNTEAFF
TRBV10-3	TRBD1	TRBJ2-1	few	TGTGCCAGTACAGGGGACCCTAACAATGAGCAGTTCTTC	CASTGDPNNEQFF
TRBV7-9	NA	TRBJ1-5	NA	TGTGCCAGCAGCTTAGCAGAACCCTGGAGCACTCAGCCCCAGCATTTT	CASSLAEPWSTQPQHF
TRBV3-1/TRBV3-2	NA	TRBJ2-7	NA	TGTGCCAGCAGCCAAGTGGGGAGCTCGGGCGAGCAGTACTTC	CASSQVGSSGEQYF
TRBV28	NA	TRBJ1-1	NA	TGTGCCAGCAGTACCCCGGGGGGAGGGGGTAACACTGAAGCTTTCTTT	CASSTPGGGGNTEAFF
TRBV6-5	TRBD2	TRBJ2-7	once	TGTGCCAGCAACTCCGGGACTAGGACGATTGAGCAGTACTTC	CASNSGTRTIEQYF
TRBV18	TRBD2	TRBJ2-5	NA	TGTGCCAGCTCACGACTAGCGGGAGAAGAGACCCAGTACTTC	CASSRLAGEETQYF
TRBV24-1	NA	TRBJ2-4	NA	TGTGCCACCAGTGATTCGGGACAACTAGCCAAAAACATTCAGTACTTC	CATSDSGQLAKNIQYF
TRBV2	NA	TRBJ1-6	NA	TGTGCCAGCAGTGAACTGGGCCCCTATAATTCACCCCTCCACTTT	CASSELGPYNSPLHF
TRBV5-6	NA	TRBJ1-5	NA	TGTGCCAGCAGCTTAATTTCCGGAGCCAATCAGCCCCAGCATTTT	CASSLISGANQPQHF
TRBV3-1/TRBV3-2	TRBD1	TRBJ1-5	NA	TGTGCCAGCAGGCAGGGGGATCAGCCCCAGCATTTT	CASRQGDQPQHF
TRBV9	TRBD1	TRBJ2-2	NA	TGTGCCAGCAGCTTTAGACAGGGGCCCAACACCGGGGAGCTGTTTTTT	CASSFRQGPNTGELFF
TRBV2	NA	TRBJ1-1	NA	TGTGCCAGCAGTGAATTTCCTAACACTGAAGCTTTCTTT	CASSEFPNTEAFF
TRBV5-4	TRBD2	TRBJ2-1	NA	TGTGCCAGCAGCTTAAAAAGCGGGGGGGGCGATGAGCAGTTCTTC	CASSLKSGGGDEQFF
TRBV27	NA	TRBJ1-6	NA	TGTGCCAGCAGTTTTGGGGCCAAAGCAGGGAACTCACCCCTCCACTTT	CASSFGAKAGNSPLHF
TRBV13	NA	TRBJ1-4	NA	TGTGCCAGCAGCACAAATTACAGGAGAGAAGATGAAAAACTGTTTTTT	CASSTNYRREDEKLFF
TRBV5-1	NA	TRBJ1-3	NA	TGCGCCAGCAGCTCAGGGCAGAGCTCTGGAAACACCATATATTTT	CASSSGQSSGNTIYF
TRBV6-7	TRBD1	TRBJ1-2	NA	TGTGCCAGCAGCAAGGGACAGGGGTTGAATGGCTACACCTTC	CASSKGQGLNGYTF
TRBV6-6	TRBD1	TRBJ2-7	few	TGTGCCAGCAGCACAGACGACAGGGGTGGGGCCGAGCAGTACTTC	CASSTDDRGGAEQYF
TRBV7-6	TRBD2	TRBJ2-3	NA	TGTGCCAGCAGCTTAAGTCCGGGACTAAGTACAGATACGCAGTATTTT	CASSLSPGLSTDTQYF
TRBV7-3	NA	TRBJ1-5	NA	TGTGCCAGCAGCCTCAACGGGGGGTTGGAACAGCCCCAGCATTTT	CASSLNGGLEQPQHF
TRBV2	TRBD1	TRBJ1-5	NA	TGTGCCAGCAGTGCGGGACAGGGGGTACAGCCCCAGCATTTT	CASSAGQGVQPQHF
TRBV5-4	TRBD1	TRBJ1-2	NA	TGTGCCAGCAGCCAAGACAGGGGGGGTAACTATGGCTACACCTTC	CASSQDRGGNYGYTF
TRBV5-5	TRBD2	TRBJ2-1	NA	TGTGCCAGCAGCAGCGGACTAGCGGGAAGGAGCTCCTACAATGAGCAGTTCTTC	CASSSGLAGRSSYNEQFF
TRBV7-9	NA	TRBJ1-1	NA	TGTGCCAGCAGTATTAAGGGGAAGGCAGGGGACACTGAAGCTTTCTTT	CASSIKGKAGDTEAFF
TRBV3-1/TRBV3-2	TRBD1	TRBJ1-6	NA	TGTGCCAGCAGCCAAGTAACAGGGGGACATTCACCCCTCCACTTT	CASSQVTGGHSPLHF
TRBV5-1	NA	TRBJ1-4	NA	TGCGCCAGCAGCCCAATTTCCGGCGGGGGGGTAAAACTGTTTTTT	CASSPISGGGVKLFF
TRBV6-5	NA	TRBJ1-5	NA	TGTGCCAGCAGTTACTCGAACCGGGATCAGCCCCAGCATTTT	CASSYSNRDQPQHF
TRBV6-4	NA	TRBJ2-1	NA	TGTGCCAGCAGTGACTCGGGCCGGGGAACTGAGCAGTTCTTC	CASSDSGRGTEQFF
TRBV18	NA	TRBJ2-1	NA	TGTGCCAGCTCACCACTAGAGGGAGATGAGCAGTTCTTC	CASSPLEGDEQFF
TRBV28	NA	TRBJ2-2	NA	TGTGCCAGCAGTTTTGTGGTAGCGAACACCGGGGAGCTGTTTTTT	CASSFVVANTGELFF
TRBV4-1	NA	TRBJ1-5	few	TGCGCCAGCAGCCAAGATGAGTACAGTTCGAGTTACAATCAGCCCCAGCATTTT	CASSQDEYSSSYNQPQHF
TRBV7-3	NA	TRBJ1-1	NA	TGTGCCAGCAGCTTACAAGGAGGGGACACTGAAGCTTTCTTT	CASSLQGGDTEAFF
TRBV2	NA	TRBJ2-1	NA	TGTGCCAGCGGTTGGTTAGAGAACGATGAGCAGTTCTTC	CASGWLENDEQFF
TRBV5-4	TRBD1	TRBJ1-2	once	TGTGCCAGCAGCTTGGGGTTTGGGACAGCCTATGGCTACACCTTC	CASSLGFGTAYGYTF
TRBV18	NA	TRBJ2-1	NA	TGTGCCAGCTCGACGTGGAGCAATGAGCAGTTCTTC	CASSTWSNEQFF
TRBV5-1	NA	TRBJ1-3	NA	TGCGCCAGCAGCGTGGACGGGAGCTCTGGAAACACCATATATTTT	CASSVDGSSGNTIYF
TRBV30	TRBD1	TRBJ2-5	NA	TGTGCCTGGAGTGTAAAGGGGGCCCGGAACCAAGAGACCCAGTACTTC	CAWSVKGARNQETQYF
TRBV11-2	TRBD1	TRBJ1-2	few	TGTGCCAGCAGCACAGGACAGGCTCACGCCTATGGCTACACCTTC	CASSTGQAHAYGYTF
TRBV14	NA	TRBJ1-1	few	TGTGCCAGGAGTTCAAACAGGGAAGTAAACACTGAAGCTTTCTTT	CARSSNREVNTEAFF
TRBV18	NA	TRBJ2-1	NA	TGTGCCAGCTCACCACCGACGGTAACAGCTCACAATGAGCAGTTCTTC	CASSPPTVTAHNEQFF
TRBV11-2	NA	TRBJ2-2	NA	TGTGCCAGCAGCTTAGATCTAAACGGGGAGCTGTTTTTT	CASSLDLNGELFF
TRBV2	NA	TRBJ1-1	once	TGTGCCAGCAGTGGTTCAGGGAACATTGAAGCTTTCTTT	CASSGSGNIEAFF